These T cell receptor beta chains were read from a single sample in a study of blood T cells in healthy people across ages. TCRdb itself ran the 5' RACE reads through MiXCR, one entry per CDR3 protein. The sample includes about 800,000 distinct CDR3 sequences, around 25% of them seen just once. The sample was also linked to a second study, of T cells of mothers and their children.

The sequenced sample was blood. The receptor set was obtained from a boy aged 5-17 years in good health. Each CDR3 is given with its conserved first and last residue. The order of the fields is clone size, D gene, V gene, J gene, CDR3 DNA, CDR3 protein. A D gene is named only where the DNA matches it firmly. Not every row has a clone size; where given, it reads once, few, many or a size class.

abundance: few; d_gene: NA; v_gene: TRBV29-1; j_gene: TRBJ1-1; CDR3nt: TGCAGCGTTGAACCTAGGGTTCGCACTGAAGCTTTCTTT; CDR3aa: CSVEPRVRTEAFF
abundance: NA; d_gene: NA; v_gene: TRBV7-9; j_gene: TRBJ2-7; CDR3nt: TGTGCCAGCAGCGACAGCGACCTCTACGAGCAGTACTTC; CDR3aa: CASSDSDLYEQYF
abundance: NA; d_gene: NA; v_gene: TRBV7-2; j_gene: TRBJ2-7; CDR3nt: TGTGCCAGCAGCCGCAGTTATGGGGGGAAGATCTACGAGCAGTACTTC; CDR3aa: CASSRSYGGKIYEQYF
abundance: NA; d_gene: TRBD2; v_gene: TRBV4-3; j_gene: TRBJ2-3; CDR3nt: TGCGCCAGCAGCCAAATACTAGCGGGAGCTTTAACAGATACGCAGTATTTT; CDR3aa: CASSQILAGALTDTQYF
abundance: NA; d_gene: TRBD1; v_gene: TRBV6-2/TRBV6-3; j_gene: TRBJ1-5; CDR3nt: TGTGCCAGCAGTGACTACAGGGGGCACCAGCCCCAGCATTTT; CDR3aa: CASSDYRGHQPQHF
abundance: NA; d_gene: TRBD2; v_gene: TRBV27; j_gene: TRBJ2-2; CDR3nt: TGTGCCAGCAGCGAGCCAACCGGTGGCCAACCCGGGGGGACGGGCACCGGGGAGCTGTTTTTT; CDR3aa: CASSEPTGGQPGGTGTGELFF
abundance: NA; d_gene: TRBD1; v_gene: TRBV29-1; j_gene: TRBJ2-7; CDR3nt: TGCAGCGTTGTTAGCGTCAAAGACAGGGGGGTACTCTACGAGCAGTACTTC; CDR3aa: CSVVSVKDRGVLYEQYF
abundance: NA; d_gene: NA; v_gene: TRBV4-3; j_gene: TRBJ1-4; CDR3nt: TGCGCCAGCAGCCAAGACTCAGGGGCGTACGGTGAAAAACTGTTTTTT; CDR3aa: CASSQDSGAYGEKLFF
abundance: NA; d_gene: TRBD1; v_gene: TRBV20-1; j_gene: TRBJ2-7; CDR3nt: TGCAGTGCTAGAGGGTCACGGGACAGGGGATCCCACGAGCAGTACTTC; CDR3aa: CSARGSRDRGSHEQYF
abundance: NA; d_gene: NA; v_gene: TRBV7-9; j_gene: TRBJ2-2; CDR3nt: TGTGCCAGCAGCTTAGAGCAGGGCTTGGCCGGGGAGCTGTTTTTT; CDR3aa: CASSLEQGLAGELFF
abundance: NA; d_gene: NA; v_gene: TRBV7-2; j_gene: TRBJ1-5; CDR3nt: TGTGCCAGCAGCTTGGCCCGGGGGACGAACCCTCGGCCCCAGCATTTT; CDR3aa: CASSLARGTNPRPQHF
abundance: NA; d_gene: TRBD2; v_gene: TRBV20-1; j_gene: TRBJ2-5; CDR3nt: TGCAGTGCGGTTAGCGGGATTGAGGCGACCCAGTACTTC; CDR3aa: CSAVSGIEATQYF
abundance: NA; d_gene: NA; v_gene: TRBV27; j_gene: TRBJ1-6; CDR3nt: TGTGCCAGCAGTTTTCGGGGGGCGGATTCACCCCTCCACTTT; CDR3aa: CASSFRGADSPLHF
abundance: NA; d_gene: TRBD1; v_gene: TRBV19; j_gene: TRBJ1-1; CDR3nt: TGTGCCAGTAGTGGCGACAGGGGCGCTGAAGCTTTCTTT; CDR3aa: CASSGDRGAEAFF
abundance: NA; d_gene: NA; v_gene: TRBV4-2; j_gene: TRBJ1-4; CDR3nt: TGTGCCAGCAGCCTTCACATGGAGGCTCCAGGGGAAAAACTGTTTTTT; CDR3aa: CASSLHMEAPGEKLFF
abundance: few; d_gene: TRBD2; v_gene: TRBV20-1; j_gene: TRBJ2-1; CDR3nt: TGCAGTGCGCACAAACAGGCGGGAGTGCGGAATGAGCAGTTCTTC; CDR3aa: CSAHKQAGVRNEQFF
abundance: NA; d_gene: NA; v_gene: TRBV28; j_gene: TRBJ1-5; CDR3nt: TGTGCCAGCAGGGACCGGGTTTATAGCAATCAGCCCCAGCATTTT; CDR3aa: CASRDRVYSNQPQHF
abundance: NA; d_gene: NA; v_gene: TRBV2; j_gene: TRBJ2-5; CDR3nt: TGTGCCAGCCGGATTCAGGACCGGGGTGAAGAGACCCAGTACTTC; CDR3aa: CASRIQDRGEETQYF
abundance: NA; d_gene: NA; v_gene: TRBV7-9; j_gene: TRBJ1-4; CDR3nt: TGTGCCAGCAGCTTAAGAGGGTTTAATGAAAAACTGTTTTTT; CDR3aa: CASSLRGFNEKLFF
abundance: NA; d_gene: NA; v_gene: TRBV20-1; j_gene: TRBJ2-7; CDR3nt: TGCAGTGCTACAGTGGCCTCCTACGAGCAGTACTTC; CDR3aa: CSATVASYEQYF
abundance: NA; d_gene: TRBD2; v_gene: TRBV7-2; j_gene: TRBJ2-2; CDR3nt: TGTGCCAGCAGCTTATTGACAGCGGGGACCGGGGAGCTGTTTTTT; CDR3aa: CASSLLTAGTGELFF
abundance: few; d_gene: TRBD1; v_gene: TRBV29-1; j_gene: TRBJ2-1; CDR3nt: TGCAGCGTTGAATGGGCGACAGGGCCTACCTACAATGAGCAGTTCTTC; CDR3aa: CSVEWATGPTYNEQFF
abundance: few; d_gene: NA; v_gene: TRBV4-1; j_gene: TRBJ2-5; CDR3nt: TGCGCCAGCAGCCAGGGGACGGGCGAAGGTACCCAGTACTTC; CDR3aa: CASSQGTGEGTQYF
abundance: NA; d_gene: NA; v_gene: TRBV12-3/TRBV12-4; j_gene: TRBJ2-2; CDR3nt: TGTGCCAGCAGCGCGAGGAGCGGGAACACCGGGGAGCTGTTTTTT; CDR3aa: CASSARSGNTGELFF
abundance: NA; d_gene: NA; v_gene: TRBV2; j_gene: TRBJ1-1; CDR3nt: TGTGCCAGCAGAATGGGGGACCTGAACACTGAATCTTTCTTT; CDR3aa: CASRMGDLNTESFF
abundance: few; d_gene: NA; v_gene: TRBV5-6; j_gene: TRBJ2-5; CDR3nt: TGTGCCAGCAGCTTCGTGCAGGACCAAGAGACCCAGTACTTC; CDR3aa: CASSFVQDQETQYF
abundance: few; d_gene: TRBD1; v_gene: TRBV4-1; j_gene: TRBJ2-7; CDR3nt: TGCGCCAGCAGCCAAGGGGGAACAGGGGGAGAGCAGTACTTC; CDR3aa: CASSQGGTGGEQYF
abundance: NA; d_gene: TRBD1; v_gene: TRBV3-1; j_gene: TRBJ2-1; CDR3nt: TGTGCCAGCAGCCAACGTTGGAGGACAGGCTCCTACAATGAGCAGTTCTTC; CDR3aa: CASSQRWRTGSYNEQFF
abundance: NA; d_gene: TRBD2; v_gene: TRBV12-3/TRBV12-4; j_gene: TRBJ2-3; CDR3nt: TGTGCCAGCAACGGCAGCGGGGTAGGAGATACGCAGTATTTT; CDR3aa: CASNGSGVGDTQYF
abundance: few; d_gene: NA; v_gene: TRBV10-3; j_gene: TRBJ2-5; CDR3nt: TGTGCCATCAGTGAGTCGAGTTTCAGGGATCAGGTTCGGGAGCAGTACTTC; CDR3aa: CAISESSFRDQVREQYF
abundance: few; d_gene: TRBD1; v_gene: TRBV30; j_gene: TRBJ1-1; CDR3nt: TGTGCCTGGGACACAGGGGTGAACACTGAAGCTTTCTTT; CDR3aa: CAWDTGVNTEAFF
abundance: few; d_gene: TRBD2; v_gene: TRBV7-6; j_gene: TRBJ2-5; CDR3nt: TGTGCCAGCAGCTTAGTCGGGGGGACTGGGGAGACCCAGTACTTC; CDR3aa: CASSLVGGTGETQYF
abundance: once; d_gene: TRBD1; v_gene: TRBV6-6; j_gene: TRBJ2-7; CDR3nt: TGTGCCAGCAGTCACTCTTACCGGGACAGGGCCTACGAGCAGTACTTC; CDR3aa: CASSHSYRDRAYEQYF
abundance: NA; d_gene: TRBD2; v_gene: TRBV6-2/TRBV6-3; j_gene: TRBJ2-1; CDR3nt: TGTGCCAGCAGTTACCCTCTGACTAGCCACCCCTACAATGAGCAGTTCTTC; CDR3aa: CASSYPLTSHPYNEQFF
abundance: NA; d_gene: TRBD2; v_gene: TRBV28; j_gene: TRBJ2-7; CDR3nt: TGTGGGGTGACTAGCGGGAATTCCTACGAGCAGTACTTC; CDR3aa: CGVTSGNSYEQYF
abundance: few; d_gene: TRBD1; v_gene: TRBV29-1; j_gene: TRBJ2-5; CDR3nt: TGCAGCGTCCGCACAGGGGGAGAGACCCAGTACTTC; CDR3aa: CSVRTGGETQYF
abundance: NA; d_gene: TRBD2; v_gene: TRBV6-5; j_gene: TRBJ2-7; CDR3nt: TGTGCCAGCAAGGCGGGAGGAGCCTACGAGCAGTACTTC; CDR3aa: CASKAGGAYEQYF
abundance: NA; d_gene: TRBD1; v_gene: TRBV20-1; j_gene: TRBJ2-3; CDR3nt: TGCAGTGCCACCATCCGGGACAGGGTAACAGATACGCAGTATTTT; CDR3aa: CSATIRDRVTDTQYF
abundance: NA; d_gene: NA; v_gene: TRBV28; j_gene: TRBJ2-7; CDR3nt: TGTGCCAGCAGTGTCACGGATCTCCAGCAGTACTTC; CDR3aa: CASSVTDLQQYF
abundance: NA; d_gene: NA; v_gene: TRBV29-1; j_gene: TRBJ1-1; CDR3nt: TGCAGCGTTGAGGGAACCTTAGGGGGTGTGGAGGGAGCTTTCTTT; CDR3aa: CSVEGTLGGVEGAFF
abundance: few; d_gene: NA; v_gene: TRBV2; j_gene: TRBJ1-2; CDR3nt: TGTGCCAGCGGCTGGGGTTTAGGAGGCTACACCTTC; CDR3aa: CASGWGLGGYTF
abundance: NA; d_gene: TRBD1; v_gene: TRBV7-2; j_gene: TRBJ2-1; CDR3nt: TGTGCCAGCAGCGAACAGGGGGGTGCCTACAATGAGCAGTTCTTC; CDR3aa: CASSEQGGAYNEQFF
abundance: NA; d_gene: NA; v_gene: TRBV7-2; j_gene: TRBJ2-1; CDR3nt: TGTGCCAGCAGCTTCGGGGGACCGGGGAATGAGCAGTTCTTC; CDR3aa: CASSFGGPGNEQFF
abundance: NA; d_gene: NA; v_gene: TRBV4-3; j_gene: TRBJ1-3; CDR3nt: TGCGCCAGCAGCCAAGATCACGGCAGGGCTGGAAACACCATATATTTT; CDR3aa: CASSQDHGRAGNTIYF
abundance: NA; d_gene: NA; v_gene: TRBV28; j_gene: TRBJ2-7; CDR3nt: TGTGCCAGCAGTCCCCCGGGGGCAAAGGACGAGCAGTACTTC; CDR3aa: CASSPPGAKDEQYF
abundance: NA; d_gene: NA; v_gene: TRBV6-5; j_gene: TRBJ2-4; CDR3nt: TGTGCCAGCAGCCCGGACCAGGGAGCCAAAAACATTCAGTACTTC; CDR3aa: CASSPDQGAKNIQYF
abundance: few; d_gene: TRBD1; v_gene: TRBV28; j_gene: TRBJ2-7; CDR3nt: TGTGCCAGCAGTTTATGGGGGACAGGTCCGCTTGGGCAGCACTTC; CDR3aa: CASSLWGTGPLGQHF
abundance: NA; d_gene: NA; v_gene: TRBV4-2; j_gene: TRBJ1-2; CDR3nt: TGTGCCAGCAGCCAGAATAATGGGGAAGGCTACACCTTC; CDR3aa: CASSQNNGEGYTF
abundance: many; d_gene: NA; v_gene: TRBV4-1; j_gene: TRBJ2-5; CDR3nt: TGTGCCAGCAGCCAAGTACTCCAAGAGACCCAGTACTTC; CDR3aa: CASSQVLQETQYF
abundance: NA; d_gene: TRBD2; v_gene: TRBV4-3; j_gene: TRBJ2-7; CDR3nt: TGCGCCAGCAGCCAGGGGGGACTAGCGGGATGGGACGAGCAGTACTTC; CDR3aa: CASSQGGLAGWDEQYF
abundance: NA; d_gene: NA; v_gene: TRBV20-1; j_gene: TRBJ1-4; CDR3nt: TGCAGTGCTATCCGTACAGCGAATGAAAAACTGTTTTTT; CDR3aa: CSAIRTANEKLFF
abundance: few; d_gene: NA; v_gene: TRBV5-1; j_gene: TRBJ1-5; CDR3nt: TGCGCCAGCAGCCAGGACGGACTCAATCAGCCCCAGCATTTT; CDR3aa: CASSQDGLNQPQHF
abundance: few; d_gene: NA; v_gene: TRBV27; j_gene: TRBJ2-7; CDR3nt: TGTGCCAGCAGCCCCAGAGGGACGCCCTCCTACGAGCAGTACTTC; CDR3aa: CASSPRGTPSYEQYF
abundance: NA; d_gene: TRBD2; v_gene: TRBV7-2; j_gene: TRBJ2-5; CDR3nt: TGTGCCAGCAGCCACTGGCTAGCGGGAGAGACCCAGTACTTC; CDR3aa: CASSHWLAGETQYF
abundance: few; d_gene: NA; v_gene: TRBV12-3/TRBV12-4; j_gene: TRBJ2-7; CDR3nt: TGTGCCAGCAGTTTTGGCCCCCCCAGGGTCGGCGAGCAGTACTTC; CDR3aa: CASSFGPPRVGEQYF
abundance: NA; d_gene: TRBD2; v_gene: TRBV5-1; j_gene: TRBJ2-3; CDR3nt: TGCGCCAGCAGCCCCCGGACTAGCGGGGGGATTTCAGATACGCAGTATTTT; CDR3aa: CASSPRTSGGISDTQYF
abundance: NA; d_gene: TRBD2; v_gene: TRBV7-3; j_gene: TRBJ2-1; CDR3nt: TGTGCCAGCAGCTTATCGGGAGGGTTTAGCTCCTACAATGAGCAGTTCTTC; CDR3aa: CASSLSGGFSSYNEQFF
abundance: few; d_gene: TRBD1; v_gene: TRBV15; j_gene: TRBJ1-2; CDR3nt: TGTGCCACCAGCAGAGATCTAGGACAGGGGCCTTCTGTCTATGGCTACACCTTC; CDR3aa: CATSRDLGQGPSVYGYTF
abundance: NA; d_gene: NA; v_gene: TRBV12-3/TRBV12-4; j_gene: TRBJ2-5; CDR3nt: TGTGCCAGCAGTTTTAGCGACAGAAAAGAGACCCAGTACTTC; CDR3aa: CASSFSDRKETQYF
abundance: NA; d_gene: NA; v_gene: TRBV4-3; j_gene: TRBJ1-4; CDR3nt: TGCGCCAGCAGCCGAAACACTCAGGGGTTCGGCGAAAAACCGTTTTTT; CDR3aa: CASSRNTQGFGEKPFF